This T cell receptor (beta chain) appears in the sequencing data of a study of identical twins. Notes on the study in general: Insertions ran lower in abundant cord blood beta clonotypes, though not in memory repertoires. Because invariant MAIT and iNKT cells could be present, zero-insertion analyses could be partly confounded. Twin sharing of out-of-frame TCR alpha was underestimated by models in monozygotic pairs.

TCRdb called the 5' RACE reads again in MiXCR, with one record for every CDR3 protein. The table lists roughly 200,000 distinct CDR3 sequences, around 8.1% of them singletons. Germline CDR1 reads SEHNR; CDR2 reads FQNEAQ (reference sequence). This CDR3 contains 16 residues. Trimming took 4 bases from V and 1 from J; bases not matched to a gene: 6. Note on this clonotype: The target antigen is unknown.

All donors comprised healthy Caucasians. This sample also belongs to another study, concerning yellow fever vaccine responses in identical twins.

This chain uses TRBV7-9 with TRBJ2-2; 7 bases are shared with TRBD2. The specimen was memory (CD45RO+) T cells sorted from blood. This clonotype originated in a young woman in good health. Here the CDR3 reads CASSSQWEGNTGELFF. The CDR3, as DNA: TGTGCCAGCAGCTCCCAGTGGGAGGGGAACACCGGGGAGCTGTTTTTT.